These 18 T cell receptor beta chains were sequenced from one sample in a study of cytotoxic CD8 clonotypes in ibrutinib-treated CLL. Some clones are missing from TCRdb's copy, which holds only in-frame ones; the method was immunoSEQ multiplex PCR. The table records approximately 60,000 clones, 50% to 70% of them present only once. Sequencing was performed on PBMCs, taken at disease progression, from a patient treated with ibrutinib. The receptors here all came from a human donor with chronic lymphocytic leukemia.

CDR3 protein: CASSPGTLYNEQFF. Written as DNA, the CDR3 is TGTGCCAGCAGCCCCGGGACCCTATACAATGAGCAGTTCTTC. The chain is built from TRBV7-9 and TRBJ2-1; D may match TRBD1 or TRBD2 (5 bases each). Trimming removed 5 bases from V and 4 bases from J, with 12 bases in between. Germline values: CDR1 SEHNR, CDR2 FQNEAQ (reference sequence). There are 14 residues in the CDR3.

In DNA form, the CDR3 reads TGTGCCAGCAGCCATTTACAGCCCAATGAGCAGTTCTTC. It encodes CASSHLQPNEQFF. This chain connects TRBV11-1 to TRBJ2-1; D is unresolved. Trimming took 5 bases from V and 6 from J, leaving 11 bases between them. Germline V CDR1 and CDR2: SGHAT, FQDESV (reference sequence). CDR3 length equals 13 residues.

This clone was seen a handful of times. The chain is built from TRBV2 and TRBJ2-6, with D perhaps TRBD1 (6 bases). Germline CDR1 and CDR2: SNHLY and FYNNEI. CDR3 size: 14 residues. With 6 bases removed from V and 0 bases from J, the gap between germline ends came to 6 bases. The CDR3 region has the DNA TGTGCCAGCAGGGACAGCTCTGGGGCCAACGTCCTGACTTTC. This sequence encodes CASRDSSGANVLTF.

This clone was counted only a few times. The chain joins TRBV4-3 to TRBJ1-2; no clear D. The length of the CDR3 is 15 residues. Trimming removed 1 base from V and 4 bases from J, with 13 bases in between. Germline lookup yields CDR1 LGHNA and CDR2 YSLEER. The CDR3 DNA sequence: TGCGCCAGCAGCCAAGTGAGTAGCGCGAGCTATGGCTACACCTTC. Its translation is CASSQVSSASYGYTF.

The gene calls are TRBV5-6 and TRBJ2-1; perhaps TRBD2 as D (6 bases). CDR3 size: 15 residues. Germline V lookup: CDR1 SGHDT, CDR2 YYEEEE. Trimming left V 2 bases short and J 5 bases short, with 14 bases between. CDR3 sequence reads: CASSLGGRTNNEQFF. The CDR3 DNA is TGTGCCAGCAGCTTAGGAGGGAGGACCAACAATGAGCAGTTCTTC. Full variable domain (remainder filled in from reference TRBV5-6 and TRBJ2-1): DAGVTQSPTHLIKTRGQQVTLRCSPKSGHDTVSWYQQALGQGPQFIFQYYEEEERQRGNFPDRFSGHQFPNYSSELNVNALLLGDSALYLCASSLGGRTNNEQFFGPGTRLTVL.

The gene calls are TRBV30 and TRBJ2-7, with D hard to call. V gave up 2 bases and J gave up 3 bases, with 14 bases separating them. Per the germline V gene, CDR1 is GTSNPN and CDR2 is SVGIG (reference sequence). The CDR3 extends over 14 amino acids. The CDR3 DNA reads as TGTGCCTGGAGTCTGAACCCCGGCGACTACGAGCAGTACTTC. The encoded protein is CAWSLNPGDYEQYF.

A few counts support this clone. The V and J genes are TRBV30 and TRBJ1-1, with TRBD1 as a possible D gene (6 bases). The germline V gene has CDR1 GTSNPN and CDR2 SVGIG (reference sequence). The germline V and J ends were trimmed by 2 bases and 7 bases, with 14 bases remaining between them. This CDR3 region has 13 residues. The DNA of the CDR3 is TGTGCCTGGAGTAGCAGGGGTGAACGTGAAGCTTTCTTT. Residues: CAWSSRGEREAFF. Looking up the rest from reference TRBV30 and TRBJ1-1 gives the full variable domain: SQTIHQWPATLVQPVGSPLSLECTVEGTSNPNLYWYRQAAGRGLQLLFYSVGIGQISSEVPQNLSASRPQDRQFILSSKKLLLSDSGFYLCAWSSRGEREAFFGQGTRLTVV.

This clone was counted a single time. The chain recombines TRBV5-1 with TRBJ2-3; perhaps TRBD1 as D (6 bases). V was trimmed by 0 bases and J by 6 bases, leaving 11 bases between them. CDR3 length equals 14 residues. Per germline, CDR1 SGHRS and CDR2 YFSETQ. CDR3 amino acids: CASSLAPGVDTQYF. CDR3 in DNA: TGCGCCAGCAGCTTGGCCCCAGGGGTCGATACGCAGTATTTT.

V and J are TRBV19 and TRBJ2-1; 9 nucleotides align to TRBD2. The trim removed 4 bases at V and 4 bases at J, leaving 5 bases unmatched. Germline CDR1 is LNHDA and CDR2 is SQIVND (reference sequence). CDR3 length equals 15 residues. The CDR3 DNA reads as TGTGCCAGTAGTACCGGACTAGCGAGATACAATGAGCAGTTCTTC. This codes for CASSTGLARYNEQFF.

J is TRBJ2-7 and V is TRBV5-6; possible D gene TRBD1, 5 bases. Germline V CDR1 and CDR2: SGHDT, YYEEEE. V lost 1 base, J lost 2 bases, and 16 bases lay in between. The CDR3 extends over 16 amino acids. CDR3 in DNA: TGTGCCAGCAGCTTGTTCCCAGGGTCGGTCCCCTACGAGCAGTACTTC. This translates into CASSLFPGSVPYEQYF.

V usage is TRBV4-2 and J usage is TRBJ1-4; D gene ambiguous. The CDR3 is 16 residues long. Germline V lookup: CDR1 LGHNA, CDR2 YNFKEQ. Trimming removed 1 base at V and 3 bases at J, with 12 bases between. DNA of the CDR3: TGTGCCAGCAGCCAAGTGGCACAGATAGCTAATGAAAAACTGTTTTTT. Its translation is CASSQVAQIANEKLFF.

This chain connects TRBV6-1 to TRBJ1-3; weak D call: TRBD1 (5 bases). Germline-derived CDR1 and CDR2 are MNHNS and SASEGT. Deletions cut 6 bases from V and 0 bases from J, with 12 bases between. The CDR3 is made up of 15 amino acids. The CDR3 loop reads CASRIPGTSGNTIYF. CDR3 nucleotides: TGTGCCAGCAGGATCCCAGGGACCTCTGGAAACACCATATATTTT.

The chain uses TRBV29-1 and TRBJ2-7; 7 bases fit TRBD1. Per germline, CDR1 SQVTM and CDR2 ANQGSEA. The CDR3 consists of 13 residues. The J segment lost 5 bases and the V segment lost 6 bases, leaving 10 bases of the junction unmatched. The DNA for the CDR3 is TGCAGCGTCCAAAGACAGGGTTTCCACGAGCAGTACTTC. Translated, it gives CSVQRQGFHEQYF.

The chain employs TRBV9 and TRBJ1-2; D unclear. From germline, CDR1 is SGDLS and CDR2 YYNGEE. V lost 3 bases and J 4 bases, leaving 13 bases between the germline ends. The CDR3 is made up of 14 amino acids. The DNA of the CDR3 is TGTGCCAGCAGCGGATTGGGCCAGCCCTATGGCTACACCTTC. This sequence encodes CASSGLGQPYGYTF.

This chain uses TRBV5-5 with TRBJ1-1; D gene uncertain. V dropped 0 bases and J dropped 0 bases, with 0 bases sitting between them. The germline V gene has CDR1 SGHKS and CDR2 YYEKEE (reference sequence). The CDR3 runs to 12 residues. The CDR3, as DNA: TGTGCCAGCAGCTTGGTGAACACTGAAGCTTTCTTT. Translated, it gives CASSLVNTEAFF.

The genes are TRBV6-5 and TRBJ2-7; D is undetermined. The CDR3 loop spans 14 amino acids. From germline, CDR1 is MNHEY and CDR2 SVGAGI. Trimming removed 0 bases at V and 5 bases at J, with 11 bases between. The CDR3: CASSYSEGSHEQYF. For the CDR3, the DNA is TGTGCCAGCAGTTACTCGGAAGGGTCCCACGAGCAGTACTTC.

V is TRBV2 and J is TRBJ2-7, with D possibly matching TRBD1 (6 bases). There are 11 residues in the CDR3. CDR1 and CDR2 from the germline V gene are SNHLY and FYNNEI. V lost 0 bases and J lost 10, with 7 bases in between. The CDR3 region has the DNA TGTGCCAGCAGTGAAGCCGGGACACAGTACTTC. Amino acid sequence: CASSEAGTQYF.

The CDR3 reads CASSLARAYTDTQYF. The CDR3 region has the DNA TGCGCCAGCAGCTTAGCAAGGGCATACACAGATACGCAGTATTTT. J is TRBJ2-3 and V is TRBV5-1, with no clear D. This CDR3 region has 15 residues. V lost 2 bases to trimming and J lost 2 bases, with 12 bases between them. Germline loops: CDR1 SGHRS, CDR2 YFSETQ.